This T cell receptor beta chain came from a study of T cells in Graves' hyperthyroidism and ophthalmopathy. TCR beta CDR3 regions were amplified from RNA. Primed by the HTBI set, a first-round RT-PCR was run on the TCR CDR3. In TCRdb, the multiplex PCR reads were re-called with MiXCR into one record per CDR3 protein. The table has some 690,000 distinct CDR3 sequences, 17% seen once. Study-wide points: Most expanded thyroid clonotypes above 0.001 also appeared in blood.

This clonotype was detected many times. Its antigen is as yet unknown. Over 18 months, lack of ophthalmopathy progression marked Graves' hyperthyroidism as stable. For the diagnoses, clinical symptoms, serum thyroxine and TRAb, thyroid ultrasound and orbital computed tomography were used. The receptor was derived from a man in his fifties with Graves' hyperthyroidism. The sequencing input was blood.

Here the CDR3 DNA reads TGTGCCAGCAGCTCCGAGGCGGGCTCATCGATCTACAATGAGCAGTTCTTC. This sequence encodes CASSSEAGSSIYNEQFF. The chain couples TRBV7-9 to TRBJ2-1; D is perhaps TRBD2 (5 bases). Trimming took 4 bases from V and 3 from J, leaving 19 bases between them. Germline loops: CDR1 SEHNR, CDR2 FQNEAQ (reference sequence). The CDR3 loop spans 17 amino acids.